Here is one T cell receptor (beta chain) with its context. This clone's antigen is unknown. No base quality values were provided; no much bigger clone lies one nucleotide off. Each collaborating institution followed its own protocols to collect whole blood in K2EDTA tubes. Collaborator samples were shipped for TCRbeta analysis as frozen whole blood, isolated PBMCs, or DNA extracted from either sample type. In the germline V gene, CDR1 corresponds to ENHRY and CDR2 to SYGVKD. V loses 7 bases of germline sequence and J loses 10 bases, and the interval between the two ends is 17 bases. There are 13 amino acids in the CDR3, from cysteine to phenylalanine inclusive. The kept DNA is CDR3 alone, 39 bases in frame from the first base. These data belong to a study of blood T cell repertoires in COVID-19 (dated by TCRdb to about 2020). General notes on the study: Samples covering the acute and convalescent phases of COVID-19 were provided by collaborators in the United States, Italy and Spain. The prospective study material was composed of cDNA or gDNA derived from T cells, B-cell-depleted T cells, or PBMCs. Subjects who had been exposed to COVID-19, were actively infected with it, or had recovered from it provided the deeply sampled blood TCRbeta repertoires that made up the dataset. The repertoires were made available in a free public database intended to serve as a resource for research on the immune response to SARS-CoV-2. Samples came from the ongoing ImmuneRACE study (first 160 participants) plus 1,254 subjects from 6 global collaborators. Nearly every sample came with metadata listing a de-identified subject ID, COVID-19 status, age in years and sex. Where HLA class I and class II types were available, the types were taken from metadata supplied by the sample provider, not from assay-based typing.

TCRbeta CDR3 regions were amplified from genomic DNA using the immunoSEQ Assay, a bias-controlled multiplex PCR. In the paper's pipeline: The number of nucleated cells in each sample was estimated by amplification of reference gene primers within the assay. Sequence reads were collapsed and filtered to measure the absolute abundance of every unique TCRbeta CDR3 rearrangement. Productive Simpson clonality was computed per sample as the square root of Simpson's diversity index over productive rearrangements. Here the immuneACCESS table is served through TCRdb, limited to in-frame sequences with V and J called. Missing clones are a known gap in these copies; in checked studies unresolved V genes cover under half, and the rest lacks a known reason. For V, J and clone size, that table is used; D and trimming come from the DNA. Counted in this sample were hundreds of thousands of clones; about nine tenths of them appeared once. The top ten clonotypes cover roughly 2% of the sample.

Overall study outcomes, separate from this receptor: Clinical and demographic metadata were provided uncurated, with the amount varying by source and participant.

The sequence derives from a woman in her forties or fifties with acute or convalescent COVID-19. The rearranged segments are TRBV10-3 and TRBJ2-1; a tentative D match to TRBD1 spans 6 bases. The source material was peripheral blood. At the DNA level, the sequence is TGTGCCATCACCAGTGGGACATCCGAAGAGCAGTTCTTC. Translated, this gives CAITSGTSEEQFF.